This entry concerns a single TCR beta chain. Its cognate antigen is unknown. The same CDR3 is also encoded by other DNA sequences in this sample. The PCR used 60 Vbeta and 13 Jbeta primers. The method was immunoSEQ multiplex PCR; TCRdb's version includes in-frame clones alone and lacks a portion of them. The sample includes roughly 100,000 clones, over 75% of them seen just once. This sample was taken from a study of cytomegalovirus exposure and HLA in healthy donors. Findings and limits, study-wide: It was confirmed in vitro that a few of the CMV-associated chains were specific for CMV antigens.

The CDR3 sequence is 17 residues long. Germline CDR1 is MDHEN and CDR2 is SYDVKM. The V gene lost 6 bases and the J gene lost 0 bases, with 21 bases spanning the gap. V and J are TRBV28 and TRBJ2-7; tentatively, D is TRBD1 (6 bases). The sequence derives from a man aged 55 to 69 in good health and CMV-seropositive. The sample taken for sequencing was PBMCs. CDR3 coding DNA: TGTGCCAGCAGCTTCTATCCGGGGACACCGAGCTCCTACGAGCAGTACTTC. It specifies CASSFYPGTPSSYEQYF. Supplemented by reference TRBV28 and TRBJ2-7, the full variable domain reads DVKVTQSSRYLVKRTGEKVFLECVQDMDHENMFWYRQDPGLGLRLIYFSYDVKMKEKGDIPEGYSVSREKKERFSLILESASTNQTSMYLCASSFYPGTPSSYEQYFGPGTRLTVT.